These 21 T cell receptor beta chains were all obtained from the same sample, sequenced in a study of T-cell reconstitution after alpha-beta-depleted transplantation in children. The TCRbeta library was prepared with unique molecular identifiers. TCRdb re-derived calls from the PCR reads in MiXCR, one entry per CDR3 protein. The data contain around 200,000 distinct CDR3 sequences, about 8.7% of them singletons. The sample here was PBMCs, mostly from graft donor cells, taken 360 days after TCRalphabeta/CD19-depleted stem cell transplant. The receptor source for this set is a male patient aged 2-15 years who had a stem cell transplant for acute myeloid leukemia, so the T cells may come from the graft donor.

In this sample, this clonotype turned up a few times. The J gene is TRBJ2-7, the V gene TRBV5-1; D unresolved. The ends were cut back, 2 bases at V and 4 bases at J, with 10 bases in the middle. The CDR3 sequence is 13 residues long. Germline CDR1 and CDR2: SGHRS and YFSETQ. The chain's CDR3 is CASSFVHPYEQYV. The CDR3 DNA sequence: TGCGCCAGCAGCTTTGTGCACCCTTACGAGCAGTACGTC.

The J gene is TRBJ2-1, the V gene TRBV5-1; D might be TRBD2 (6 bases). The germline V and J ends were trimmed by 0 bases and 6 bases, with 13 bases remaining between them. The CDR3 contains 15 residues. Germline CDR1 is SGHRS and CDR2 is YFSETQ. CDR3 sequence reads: CASSLATGGGNEQFF. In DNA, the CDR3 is TGCGCCAGCAGCTTGGCCACCGGGGGAGGCAATGAGCAGTTCTTC.

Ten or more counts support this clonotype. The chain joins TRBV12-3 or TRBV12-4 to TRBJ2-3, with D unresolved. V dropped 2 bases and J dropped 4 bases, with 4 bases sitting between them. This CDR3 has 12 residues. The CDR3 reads CASSLWPDTQYF. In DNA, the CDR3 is TGTGCCAGCAGTTTATGGCCAGATACGCAGTATTTT.

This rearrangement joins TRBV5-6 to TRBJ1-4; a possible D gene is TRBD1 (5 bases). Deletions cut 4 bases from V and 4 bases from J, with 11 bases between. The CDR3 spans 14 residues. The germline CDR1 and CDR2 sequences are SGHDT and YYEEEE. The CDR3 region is CASSQQGNNEKLFF. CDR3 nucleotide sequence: TGTGCCAGCAGCCAGCAGGGTAATAATGAAAAACTGTTTTTT.

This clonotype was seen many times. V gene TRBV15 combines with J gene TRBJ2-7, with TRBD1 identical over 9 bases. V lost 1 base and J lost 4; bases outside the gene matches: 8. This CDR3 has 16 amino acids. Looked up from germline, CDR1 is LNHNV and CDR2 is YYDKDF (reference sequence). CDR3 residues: CATSRGSDRGFYEQYF. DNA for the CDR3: TGTGCCACCAGCAGAGGATCGGACAGGGGTTTTTACGAGCAGTACTTC. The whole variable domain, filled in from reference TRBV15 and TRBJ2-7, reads DAMVIQNPRYQVTQFGKPVTLSCSQTLNHNVMYWYQQKSSQAPKLLFHYYDKDFNNEADTPDNFQSRRPNTSFCFLDIRSPGLGDTAMYLCATSRGSDRGFYEQYFGPGTRLTVT.

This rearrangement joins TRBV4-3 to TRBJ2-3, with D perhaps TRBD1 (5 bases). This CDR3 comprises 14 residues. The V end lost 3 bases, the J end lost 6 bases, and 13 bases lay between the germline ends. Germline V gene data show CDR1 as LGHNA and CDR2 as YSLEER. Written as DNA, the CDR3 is TGCGCCAGCAGCCAGAGGACACCGCGGGATACGCAGTATTTT. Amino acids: CASSQRTPRDTQYF.

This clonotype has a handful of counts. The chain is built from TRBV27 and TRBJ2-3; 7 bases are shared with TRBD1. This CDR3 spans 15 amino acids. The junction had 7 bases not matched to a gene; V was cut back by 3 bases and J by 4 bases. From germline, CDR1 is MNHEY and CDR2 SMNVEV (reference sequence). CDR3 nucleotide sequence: TGTGCCAGCAGTTTGTCTAGAGGGGGCCCAGATACGCAGTATTTT. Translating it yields CASSLSRGGPDTQYF.

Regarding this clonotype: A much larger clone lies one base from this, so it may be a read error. CDR3 sequence: CVSPSTGFFHF. The CDR3 DNA reads TGTGTCAGCCCCTCGACAGGCTTCTTCCACTTT. V and J are TRBV25-1 and TRBJ1-6; a weak D match, TRBD1 (6 bases). CDR3 length: 11 residues. Germline lookup yields CDR1 MGHDK and CDR2 SYGVNS.

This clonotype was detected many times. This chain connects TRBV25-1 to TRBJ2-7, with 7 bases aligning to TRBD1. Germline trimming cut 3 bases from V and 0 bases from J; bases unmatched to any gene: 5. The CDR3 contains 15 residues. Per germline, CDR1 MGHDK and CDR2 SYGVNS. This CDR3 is CASSDSGQFSYEQYF. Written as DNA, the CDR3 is TGTGCCAGCAGTGATTCGGGACAGTTCTCCTACGAGCAGTACTTC.

CDR3 region: CASSLVAGGTGELFF. The CDR3 bases are TGTGCCAGCAGTTTGGTAGCGGGGGGAACCGGGGAGCTGTTTTTT. The chain combines TRBV12-3 or TRBV12-4 with TRBJ2-2, with TRBD2 identical over 10 bases. The V gene end was trimmed by 3 bases and the J gene end by 5 bases; junction bases not matched to a gene: 3. This CDR3 has 15 residues.

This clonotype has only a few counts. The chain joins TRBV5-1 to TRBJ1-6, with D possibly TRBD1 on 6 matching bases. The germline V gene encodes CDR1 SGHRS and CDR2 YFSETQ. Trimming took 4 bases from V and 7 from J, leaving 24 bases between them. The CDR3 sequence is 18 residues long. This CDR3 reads CASSKVGTRALQNSPLHF. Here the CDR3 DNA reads TGCGCCAGCAGCAAGGTCGGGACACGGGCCCTACAGAATTCACCCCTCCACTTT.

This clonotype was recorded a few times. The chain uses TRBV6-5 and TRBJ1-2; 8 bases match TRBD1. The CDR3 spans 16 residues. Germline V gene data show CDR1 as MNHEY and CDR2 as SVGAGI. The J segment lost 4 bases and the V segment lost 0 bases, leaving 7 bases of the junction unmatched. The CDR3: CASSYSKAQGVYGYTF. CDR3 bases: TGTGCCAGCAGTTACTCGAAGGCACAGGGGGTCTATGGCTACACCTTC.

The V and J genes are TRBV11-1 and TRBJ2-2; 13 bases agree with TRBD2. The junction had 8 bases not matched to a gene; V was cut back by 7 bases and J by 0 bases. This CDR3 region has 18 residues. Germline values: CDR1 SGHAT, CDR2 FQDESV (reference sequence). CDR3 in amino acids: CASTTGLAGTSNTGELFF. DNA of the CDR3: TGTGCCAGCACCACGGGACTAGCGGGAACTTCGAACACCGGGGAGCTGTTTTTT. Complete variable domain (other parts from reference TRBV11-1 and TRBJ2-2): EAEVAQSPRYKITEKSQAVAFWCDPISGHATLYWYRQILGQGPELLVQFQDESVVDDSQLPKDRFSAERLKGVDSTLKIQPAELGDSAMYLCASTTGLAGTSNTGELFFGEGSRLTVL.

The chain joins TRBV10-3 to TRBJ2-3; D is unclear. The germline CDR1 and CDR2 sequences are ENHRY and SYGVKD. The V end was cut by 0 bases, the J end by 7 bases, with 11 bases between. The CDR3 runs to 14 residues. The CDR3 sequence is CAISESKTVNTQYF. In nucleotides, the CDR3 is TGTGCCATCAGTGAGTCGAAGACGGTTAATACGCAGTATTTT.

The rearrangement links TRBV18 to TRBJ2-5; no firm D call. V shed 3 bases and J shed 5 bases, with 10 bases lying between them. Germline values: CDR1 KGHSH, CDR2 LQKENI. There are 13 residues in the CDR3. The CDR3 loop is CASSPFMDETQYF. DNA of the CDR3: TGTGCCAGCTCACCCTTCATGGACGAGACCCAGTACTTC.

CDR3 sequence: CASSFGSSGNTIYF. CDR3 sequence (DNA): TGTGCCAGCAGTTTTGGGAGCTCTGGAAACACCATATATTTT. The V call is TRBV12-3 or TRBV12-4, the J call TRBJ1-3; D gene unclear. V was shortened by 3 bases and J by 0 bases, with 6 bases between the two germline ends. The CDR3 covers 14 residues.

In DNA, the CDR3 is TGTGCCAGCAGCTTAGTGGCTAGCGGGCACAATGAGCAGTTCTTC. Amino acids: CASSLVASGHNEQFF. The chain links TRBV11-2 to TRBJ2-1, with 8 nucleotides matching TRBD2. After removal of 1 base from V and 5 bases from J, the junction contained 4 bases not matched to a gene. The germline CDR1 and CDR2 sequences are SGHAT and FQNNGV. This CDR3 spans 15 amino acids.

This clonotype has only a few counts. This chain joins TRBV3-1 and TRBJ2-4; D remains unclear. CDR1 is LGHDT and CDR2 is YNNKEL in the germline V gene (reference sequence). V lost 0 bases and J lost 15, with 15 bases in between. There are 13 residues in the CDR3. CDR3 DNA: TGTGCCAGCAGCCAAGATCCGCTAGGCCAATGGTACTTC. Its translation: CASSQDPLGQWYF.

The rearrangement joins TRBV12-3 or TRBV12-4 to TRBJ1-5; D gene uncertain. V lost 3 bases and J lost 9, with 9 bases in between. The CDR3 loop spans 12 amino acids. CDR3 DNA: TGTGCCAGCAGTTTCGCTGACCCGCCCCAGCATTTT. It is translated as CASSFADPPQHF.

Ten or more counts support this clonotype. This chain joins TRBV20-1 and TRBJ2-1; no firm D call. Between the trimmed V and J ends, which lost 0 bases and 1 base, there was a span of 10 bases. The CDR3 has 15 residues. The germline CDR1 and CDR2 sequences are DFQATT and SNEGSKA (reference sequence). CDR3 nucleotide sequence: TGCAGTGCTAGAGAAGGAGCCCGTTCCTACAATGAGCAGTTCTTC. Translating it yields CSAREGARSYNEQFF.

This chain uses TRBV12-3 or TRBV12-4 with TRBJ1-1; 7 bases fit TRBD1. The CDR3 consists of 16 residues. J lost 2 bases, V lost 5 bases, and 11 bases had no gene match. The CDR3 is CASSPAVGTDNTEAFF. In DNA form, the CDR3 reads TGTGCCAGCAGTCCCGCGGTGGGGACAGACAACACTGAAGCTTTCTTT.